The next 5 T cell receptor beta chains were all read from a single sample in a study of T cells after yellow fever vaccination. TCRdb re-derived calls from the 5' RACE reads in MiXCR, one entry per CDR3 protein. Here the sample spans a few hundred thousand distinct CDR3 sequences, 6.2% being singletons. This specimen was PBMCs, taken 5 days after the yellow fever booster vaccination. The source of these receptors is a man aged 25 to 40 who received the YFV17D yellow fever vaccine.

This clonotype was observed a few times. This rearrangement joins TRBV5-1 to TRBJ2-5; D remains unclear. Trimming removed 4 bases from V and 3 bases from J, with 10 bases in between. This CDR3 region has 13 residues. Germline CDR1 reads SGHRS; CDR2 reads YFSETQ. This CDR3 is CASSPSWKETQYF. In DNA, the CDR3 is TGCGCCAGCAGCCCCTCGTGGAAAGAGACCCAGTACTTC.

This clonotype was picked up a small number of times. The chain employs TRBV12-3 or TRBV12-4 and TRBJ1-6; TRBD1 aligns across 7 bases. Trimming cost V 10 bases and J 0 bases; bases outside gene matches: 3. This CDR3 has 14 amino acids. The CDR3 protein is CATRQGSYNSPLHF. The CDR3 DNA reads as TGTGCCACCAGACAGGGCTCCTATAATTCACCCCTCCACTTT.

The rearrangement joins TRBV12-3 or TRBV12-4 to TRBJ2-5; 12 bases are shared with TRBD2. The CDR3 runs to 15 residues. V lost 3 bases, J lost 4 bases, and 3 bases stayed unmatched. CDR3 nucleotide sequence: TGTGCCAGCAGTTTTGGACTAGCGGGGTCAGAGACCCAGTACTTC. This gives the protein CASSFGLAGSETQYF.

V gene TRBV20-1 combines with J gene TRBJ1-2; D not certain. The germline gives CDR1 DFQATT, CDR2 SNEGSKA (reference sequence). The V and J ends lost 6 bases and 2 bases respectively, with 4 bases between them. The CDR3 loop spans 10 amino acids. The CDR3: CSAQNYGYTF. The CDR3 DNA follows: TGCAGTGCACAAAACTATGGCTACACCTTC.

This clonotype was recorded at least ten times. This sequence joins TRBV4-2 and TRBJ2-1, with 11 positions matching TRBD2. The germline CDR1 and CDR2 sequences are LGHNA and YNFKEQ. The J segment lost 9 bases and the V segment lost 3 bases, leaving 10 bases of the junction unmatched. The CDR3 contains 16 residues. DNA of the CDR3: TGTGCCAGCAGCCAGCACGCGCTAGCGGGAGGCCGTGAGCAGTTCTTC. The encoded protein is CASSQHALAGGREQFF.